Sequencing of this T cell receptor beta chain was carried out in a study of shared clonotypes between healthy human individuals. Across the whole study: Samples came from a couple of female and a few male donors aged 18 to 49.

Points on this clone: Its antigen is unknown.

Trimming left V 6 bases short and J 1 base short, with 11 bases between. The CDR3 has 14 amino acids. The germline gives CDR1 SGHRS, CDR2 YFSETQ. Broader study findings: Only blood was sampled; tissue repertoires likely differ. Deeper or shallower sequencing was expected to change how clonotypes are shared among donors.

Every subset's genomic DNA went evenly onto several immunoSEQ plates. This table comes from immunoSEQ multiplex PCR, and its TCRdb copy is limited to in-frame clones, with some not included. The table records fewer than 550,000 clones, 75% to 80% of them present only once. The sequenced sample consisted of PBMCs. The clonotype comes from a woman in her forties in good health. Some clones in this sample may be carry-over from other donors' samples. The chain couples TRBV5-1 to TRBJ2-4, with TRBD2 as a possible D gene (6 bases). The CDR3 nucleotides read TGCGCCAGCAATCCGGAGGGGGCCAAAAACATTCAGTACTTC. Its translation: CASNPEGAKNIQYF.